The clone carrying this TCR beta chain was picked up one time. No antigen is known for it. The data belong to a study of OX40 agonist ivuxolimab in advanced cancers. The study, taken as a whole, reports: Determination of antigen specificity was not performed for the expanded peripheral T cells. Low normalized T-cell clonal expansion was additionally recorded for some nonresponders.

Only in-frame clones appear in the TCRdb table, and some are missing; sequencing was by immunoSEQ multiplex PCR. The sample shows some 94,000 clones, approximately 94% of them seen only once. The CDR3 sequence is 17 residues long. Germline loops: CDR1 MGHRA, CDR2 YSYEKL. V gave up 0 bases and J gave up 7 bases; unmatched junction bases: 9. Blood was sampled at baseline, cycle 4 day 1, and cycle 7 day 1. The V and J genes are TRBV4-1 and TRBJ2-1; 10 bases fit TRBD1. The input for sequencing was CD4+ or CD8+ T cells sorted from blood, taken in a trial of the OX40 agonist ivuxolimab. The receptor comes from an adult with an advanced solid tumor such as melanoma, head and neck, liver or kidney cancer. CDR3 DNA: TGCGCCAGCAGCCAAGATTTGACAGGGGGCTTAGGAAATGAGCAGTTCTTC. Encoded protein: CASSQDLTGGLGNEQFF.